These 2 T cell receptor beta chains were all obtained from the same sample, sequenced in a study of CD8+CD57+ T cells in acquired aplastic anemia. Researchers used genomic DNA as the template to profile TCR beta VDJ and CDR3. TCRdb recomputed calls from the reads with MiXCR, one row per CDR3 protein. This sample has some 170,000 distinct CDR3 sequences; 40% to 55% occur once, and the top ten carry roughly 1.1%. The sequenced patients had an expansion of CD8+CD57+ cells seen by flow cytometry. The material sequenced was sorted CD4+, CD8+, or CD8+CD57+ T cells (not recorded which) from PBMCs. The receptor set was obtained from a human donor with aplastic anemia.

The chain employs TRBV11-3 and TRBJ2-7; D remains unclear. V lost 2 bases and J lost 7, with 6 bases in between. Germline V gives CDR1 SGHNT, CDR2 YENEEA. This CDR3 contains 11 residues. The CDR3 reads CASSLLREQYF. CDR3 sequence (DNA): TGTGCCAGCAGCTTATTGCGGGAGCAGTACTTC.

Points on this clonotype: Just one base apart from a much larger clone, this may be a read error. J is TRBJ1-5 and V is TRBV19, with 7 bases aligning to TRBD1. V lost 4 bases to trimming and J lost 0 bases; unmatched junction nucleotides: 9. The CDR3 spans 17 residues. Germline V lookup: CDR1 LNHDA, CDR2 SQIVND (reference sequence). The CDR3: CASSSRDRGCSNQPQHF. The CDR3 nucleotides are TGTGCCAGTAGTAGCCGGGACAGAGGGTGTAGCAATCAGCCCCAGCATTTT.